These 13 T cell receptor beta chains came from one sample sequenced in a study of regulatory and conventional T cells in RAG deficiency. Blood CD4+ CD25-low CD127-high conventional T cells supplied the genomic DNA template. The table came from immunoSEQ multiplex PCR; TCRdb's copy has only in-frame clones and leaves some out. Of some 23,000 clones in the sample, 85% to 95% were seen once. Separately, the same data were catalogued under a study of regulatory T cells. That report adds: The PCR used 52 TRBV and 13 TRBJ primers.

Sequences were obtained from CD4+ T cells sorted from blood. These receptor sequences come from a human donor in good health.

The chain uses TRBV18 and TRBJ1-2, with 9 positions matching TRBD1. The CDR3 covers 15 residues. CDR1 and CDR2 from the germline V gene are KGHSH and LQKENI. V shed 2 bases and J 8 bases; nucleotides not matched to a gene: 9. CDR3 region: CASSPGTGSLQGYTF. The CDR3 DNA reads as TGTGCCAGCTCACCAGGGACAGGGAGTTTGCAAGGCTACACCTTC.

The chain joins TRBV29-1 to TRBJ2-1; 7 bases match TRBD2. The CDR3 is made up of 15 amino acids. V dropped 4 bases and J dropped 1; count of bases not matched to a gene: 7. Germline V gene lookup returns CDR1 SQVTM and CDR2 ANQGSEA. The CDR3 coding sequence is TGCAGCGTTGCCCGAGAAGCGGGGTCCTACAATGAGCAGTTCTTC. It is translated as CSVAREAGSYNEQFF.

The chain is built from TRBV5-5 and TRBJ1-1, with D tentatively TRBD1 (5 bases). From germline, CDR1 is SGHKS and CDR2 YYEKEE (reference sequence). The germline V and J ends were trimmed by 4 bases and 1 base, with 14 bases remaining between them. This CDR3 is 15 amino acids long. The CDR3 coding sequence is TGTGCCAGCAGCCAGAGAGAAGGGGCGAACACTGAAGCTTTCTTT. Translated, it gives CASSQREGANTEAFF.

The chain carries TRBV7-8 and TRBJ1-5; D is possibly TRBD1 (5 bases). The CDR3 has 15 residues. From germline, CDR1 is SGHVS and CDR2 FQNEAQ. Trimming took off 1 base at V and 2 bases at J, with 9 bases between the two ends. The CDR3, as DNA: TGTGCCAGCAGCTTAGGAGGGGCAGGCAATCAGCCCCAGCATTTT. It translates to CASSLGGAGNQPQHF.

This clone was seen once. This likely comes from a read error, as the CDR3 has no conserved phenylalanine or tryptophan at its end. The DNA is left out, because the CDR3 cannot be placed on it with certainty; the CDR3 is given as TCRdb lists it. The V gene is TRBV10-3, the J gene TRBJ1-2; the table's D call TRBD1 went unverified against the DNA. 16 amino acids form the CDR3, both terminal residues included. The germline V gene encodes CDR1 ENHRY and CDR2 SYGVKD. CDR3 in amino acids: CAISESGSGGQPTVIP.

The chain employs TRBV7-2 and TRBJ2-2; 8 nucleotides line up with TRBD2. Trimming took 1 base from V and 7 from J; bases not matched to a gene: 8. This CDR3 region has 16 residues. Germline assignment: CDR1 SGHTA and CDR2 FQGNSA. The CDR3: CASSLDGTRIFGELFF. CDR3 nucleotide sequence: TGTGCCAGCAGCTTAGACGGGACTAGAATTTTCGGGGAGCTGTTTTTT.

CDR3 in amino acids: CASSAQASEKLFF. The CDR3 DNA reads as TGTGCCAGTAGTGCACAGGCAAGTGAAAAACTGTTTTTT. V gene TRBV19 combines with J gene TRBJ1-4; perhaps TRBD1 as D (5 bases). Germline assignment: CDR1 LNHDA and CDR2 SQIVND (reference sequence). Between the trimmed V and J ends, which lost 5 bases and 7 bases, there was a span of 11 bases. CDR3 length: 13 amino acids.

The chain carries TRBV19 and TRBJ2-2; D gene unclear. V lost 5 bases to trimming and J lost 1 base, with 11 bases between them. The CDR3 extends over 15 amino acids. Germline-derived CDR1 and CDR2 are LNHDA and SQIVND (reference sequence). Here the CDR3 DNA reads TGTGCCAGTAGTGGTGGCAGTTGGAACACCGGGGAGCTGTTTTTT. This translates into CASSGGSWNTGELFF. The full variable domain, in which reference TRBV19 and TRBJ2-2 provide the parts outside the CDR3, is DGGITQSPKYLFRKEGQNVTLSCEQNLNHDAMYWYRQDPGQGLRLIYYSQIVNDFQKGDIAEGYSVSREKKESFPLTVTSAQKNPTAFYLCASSGGSWNTGELFFGEGSRLTVL.

The rearrangement joins TRBV5-5 to TRBJ2-3; possibly TRBD1 for D (5 bases). This CDR3 is 14 amino acids long. Germline CDR1 reads SGHKS; CDR2 reads YYEKEE (reference sequence). V gave up 0 bases and J gave up 2 bases, with 7 bases separating them. CDR3 in DNA: TGTGCCAGCAGCTTGGGACAGCCCACAGATACGCAGTATTTT. It yields the protein CASSLGQPTDTQYF.

The chain joins TRBV27 to TRBJ1-2, with D possibly TRBD1 on 5 matching bases. The CDR3 has 14 residues. From germline, CDR1 is MNHEY and CDR2 SMNVEV (reference sequence). V lost 2 bases and J 4 bases, leaving 11 bases between the germline ends. CDR3 nucleotide sequence: TGTGCCAGCAGTTTACGATCTGGGGCCTATGGCTACACCTTC. Amino acids: CASSLRSGAYGYTF.

V usage is TRBV5-1 and J usage is TRBJ2-3, with 9 bases fitting TRBD2. The V gene's germline CDR1 is SGHRS and CDR2 YFSETQ. Trimming removed 3 bases from V and 0 bases from J; junction bases left unmatched: 2. This CDR3 has 15 residues. The DNA for the CDR3 is TGCGCCAGCAGCTCTAGCGGGATTAGCACAGATACGCAGTATTTT. Translating it yields CASSSSGISTDTQYF.

The rearrangement links TRBV28 to TRBJ1-3; D not resolved. The V gene's germline CDR1 is MDHEN and CDR2 SYDVKM. V was shortened by 5 bases and J by 0 bases, with 11 bases between the two germline ends. This CDR3 comprises 15 residues. CDR3 sequence reads: CASSPGNPSGNTIYF. The CDR3 coding sequence is TGTGCCAGCAGTCCAGGTAACCCCTCTGGAAACACCATATATTTT.

The chain couples TRBV11-2 to TRBJ2-7; 11 bases agree with TRBD2. Unmatched junction bases numbered 5, after V lost 5 bases and J lost 2 bases. CDR1 SGHAT and CDR2 FQNNGV come from the germline V gene. The CDR3 spans 15 residues. CDR3 in DNA: TGTGCCAGCAGCCCTCGACTAGCGGGGCCCTACGAGCAGTACTTC. This codes for CASSPRLAGPYEQYF.